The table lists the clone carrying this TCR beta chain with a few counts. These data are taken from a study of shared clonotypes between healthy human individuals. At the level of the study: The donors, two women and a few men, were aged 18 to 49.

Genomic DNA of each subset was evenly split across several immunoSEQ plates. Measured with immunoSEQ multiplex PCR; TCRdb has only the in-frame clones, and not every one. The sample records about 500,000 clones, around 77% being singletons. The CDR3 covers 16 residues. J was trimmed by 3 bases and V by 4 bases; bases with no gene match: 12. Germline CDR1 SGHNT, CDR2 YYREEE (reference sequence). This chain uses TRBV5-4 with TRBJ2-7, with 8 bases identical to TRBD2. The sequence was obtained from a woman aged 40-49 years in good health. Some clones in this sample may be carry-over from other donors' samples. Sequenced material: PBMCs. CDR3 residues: CASSPGGAGHLYEQYF. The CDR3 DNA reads TGTGCCAGCAGCCCGGGGGGGGCGGGACACCTCTACGAGCAGTACTTC.